These T cell receptor beta chains were read from a single sample in a study of graft-versus-host responses after intestinal transplantation. Repertoires were generated with immunoSEQ multiplex PCR, while TCRdb's copy carries only in-frame clones and drops some. Of fewer than 50,000 clones detected, about four fifths appear once; the ten largest clones hold about 0.43%. The antigens of these receptors remain unknown. The input for sequencing was unstimulated CD4+ T cells sorted from spleen or lymph node cells, taken before transplant. The source of these receptors is a human donor who was the organ donor for an intestinal transplant. Each CDR3 is given with its conserved first and last residue. The D gene is left open where the match is weak. Clone size is given for some rows only: seen once, a few or many times, or a class if the clone is expanded.

clone size,J gene,V gene,D gene,CDR3 protein,CDR3 DNA
NA,TRBJ2-5,TRBV6-6,NA,CASGGLVVGQETQYF,TGTGCCAGCGGGGGGTTGGTTGTGGGGCAAGAGACCCAGTACTTC
NA,TRBJ2-7,TRBV4-3,NA,CASSQEAGGEQYF,TGCGCCAGCAGCCAAGAGGCCGGGGGCGAGCAGTACTTC
NA,TRBJ1-1,TRBV10-3,NA,CAISEGPLRTEAFF,TGTGCCATCAGTGAGGGACCTCTGAGGACTGAAGCTTTCTTT
NA,TRBJ2-6,TRBV9,TRBD1,CASSPGRGSPSGANVLTF,TGTGCCAGCAGCCCAGGCAGGGGGTCCCCCTCTGGGGCCAACGTCCTGACTTTC
NA,TRBJ2-1,TRBV7-5,NA,CVRSLYTPHRGSSYNEQFF,TGTGTCAGAAGCTTATACACCCCCCACAGGGGAAGCTCCTACAATGAGCAGTTCTTC
NA,TRBJ1-3,TRBV5-1,TRBD1,CASSLIGGTVGGNTIYF,TGCGCCAGCAGCTTGATTGGCGGGACAGTTGGTGGCAACACCATATATTTT
NA,TRBJ2-3,TRBV12-5,NA,CASGFRGSDTQYF,TGTGCTAGTGGTTTCCGTGGGTCAGATACGCAGTATTTT
NA,TRBJ1-2,TRBV27,TRBD1,CASSPRDSKPYGYTF,TGTGCCAGCAGTCCCAGGGACAGTAAACCCTATGGCTACACCTTC
NA,TRBJ1-1,TRBV6-1,NA,CASRYREITEAFF,TGTGCCAGCAGGTACAGGGAAATCACTGAAGCTTTCTTT
NA,TRBJ2-2,TRBV5-5,NA,CASSWAGELFF,TGTGCCAGCAGCTGGGCCGGGGAGCTGTTTTTT
NA,TRBJ1-2,TRBV4-3,NA,CASSQEGGPMPYNYGYTF,TGCGCCAGCAGCCAAGAAGGGGGGCCAATGCCCTATAACTATGGCTACACCTTC
once,TRBJ2-3,TRBV19,NA,CASSDSPGVDTQYF,TGTGCCAGTAGTGATAGTCCTGGGGTAGATACGCAGTATTTT
NA,TRBJ1-2,TRBV30,NA,CAWIRQPYGYTF,TGTGCCTGGATTAGGCAGCCCTATGGCTACACCTTC
NA,TRBJ1-1,TRBV4-1,NA,CASSRLEGRRTEAFF,TGCGCCAGCAGCCGCTTAGAGGGTCGACGGACTGAAGCTTTCTTT
NA,TRBJ1-2,TRBV29-1,NA,CSAVISANYGYTF,TGCAGCGCCGTAATTTCGGCTAACTATGGCTACACCTTC
once,TRBJ2-3,TRBV6-4,TRBD2,CASSPLAGGTDTQYF,TGTGCCAGCAGTCCCCTAGCGGGAGGCACAGATACGCAGTATTTT
NA,TRBJ2-2,TRBV30,NA,CAWSHIDTGELFF,TGTGCCTGGAGCCATATCGATACCGGGGAGCTGTTTTTT
NA,TRBJ2-5,TRBV7-2,TRBD2,CASSALTSGLFQETQYF,TGTGCCAGCAGCGCCTTGACTAGCGGGCTTTTTCAAGAGACCCAGTACTTC
NA,TRBJ2-1,TRBV6-5,TRBD1,CASKNRGRNEQFF,TGTGCCAGCAAAAACAGGGGGCGCAATGAGCAGTTCTTC
NA,TRBJ2-1,TRBV6-5,NA,CASSYRAPYNEQFF,TGTGCCAGCAGTTACAGGGCACCCTACAATGAGCAGTTCTTC
NA,TRBJ1-3,TRBV5-5,NA,CASSLVAGAVGNTIYF,TGTGCCAGCAGCTTGGTGGCAGGGGCGGTTGGAAACACCATATATTTT
NA,TRBJ2-3,TRBV2,TRBD2,CASTTPNSGGGSTDTQYF,TGTGCCAGCACCACTCCGAATAGCGGGGGGGGTAGCACAGATACGCAGTATTTT
NA,TRBJ2-7,TRBV30,NA,CAWSPVAWGEQYF,TGTGCCTGGAGTCCGGTAGCTTGGGGCGAGCAGTACTTC
NA,TRBJ2-7,TRBV7-2,NA,CASSLVTLEQYF,TGTGCCAGCAGCTTAGTAACCCTCGAGCAGTACTTC